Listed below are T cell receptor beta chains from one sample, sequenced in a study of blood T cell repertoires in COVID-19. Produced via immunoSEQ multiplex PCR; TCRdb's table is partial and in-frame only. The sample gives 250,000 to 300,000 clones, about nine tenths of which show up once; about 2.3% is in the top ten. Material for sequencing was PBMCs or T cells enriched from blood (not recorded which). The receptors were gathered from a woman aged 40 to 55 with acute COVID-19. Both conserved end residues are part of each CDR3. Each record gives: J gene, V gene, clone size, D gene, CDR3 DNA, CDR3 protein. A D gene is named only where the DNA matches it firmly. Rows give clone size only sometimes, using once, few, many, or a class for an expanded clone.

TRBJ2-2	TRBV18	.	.	TGTGCCAGCTCACCACCTCTAGTAGCGAGTGCCGGGGAGCTGTTTTTT	CASSPPLVASAGELFF
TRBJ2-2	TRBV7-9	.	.	TGTGCCAGCAGCTTAGGGAGGAACACCGGGGAGCTGTTTTTT	CASSLGRNTGELFF
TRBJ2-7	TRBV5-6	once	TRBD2	TGTGCCAGCAGCCCCGGGACTACATACTACGAGCAGTACTTC	CASSPGTTYYEQYF
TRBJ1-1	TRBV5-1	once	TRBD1	TGCGCCAGCAGCTTTTACCCCGGGACAGGTGCTGAAGCTTTCTTT	CASSFYPGTGAEAFF
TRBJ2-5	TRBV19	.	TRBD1	TGTGCCAGTAGTATGGACAGGGGAAAGACCCAGTACTTC	CASSMDRGKTQYF
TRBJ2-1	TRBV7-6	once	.	TGTGCCAGCAGCGGTATGAGGGCGGCCTACAATGAGCAGTTCTTC	CASSGMRAAYNEQFF
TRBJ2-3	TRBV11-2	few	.	TGTGCCAGCAGCTGGAGAAGGACAGATACGCAGTATTTT	CASSWRRTDTQYF
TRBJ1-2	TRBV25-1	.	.	TGTGCCAGCAGTGGTCTGTATGGCTACACCTTC	CASSGLYGYTF
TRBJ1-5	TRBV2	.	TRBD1	TGTGCCAGCAGGACGGACAGGGGGCTCAATCAGCCCCAGCATTTT	CASRTDRGLNQPQHF
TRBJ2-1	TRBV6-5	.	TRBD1	TGTGCCAGCAGTCTTCGGGACAGGGGACACAATGAGCAGTTCTTC	CASSLRDRGHNEQFF
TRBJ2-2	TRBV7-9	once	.	TGTGCCAGCAGCCTAATAACCGGGGAGCTGTTTTTT	CASSLITGELFF
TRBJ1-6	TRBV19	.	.	TGTGCCAGCGAGGGAGGGCCATTTAATTCACCCCTCCACTTT	CASEGGPFNSPLHF
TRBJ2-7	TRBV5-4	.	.	TGTGCCAGCAGCTTGGACGGGTCGGGGTCCTACGAGCAGTACTTC	CASSLDGSGSYEQYF
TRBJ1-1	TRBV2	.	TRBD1	TGTGCCAGCAGTCAACAGGGGTTGAGGGGTACTGAAGCTTTCTTT	CASSQQGLRGTEAFF
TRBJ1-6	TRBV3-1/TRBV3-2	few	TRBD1	TGTGCCAGCAGGGACCGGGACAGGGGAAATTCACCCCTCCACTTT	CASRDRDRGNSPLHF
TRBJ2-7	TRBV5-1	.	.	TGCGCCAGCAGCCTGGGGTCAGGGGTCTACGAGCAGTACTTC	CASSLGSGVYEQYF
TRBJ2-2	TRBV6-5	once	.	TGTGCCAGCAGCACAGGGATTAGCACCGGGGAGCTGTTTTTT	CASSTGISTGELFF
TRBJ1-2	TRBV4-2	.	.	TGTGCCAGCAGCCAAGAAGGGGGTCAGAGTAACTATGGCTACACCTTC	CASSQEGGQSNYGYTF
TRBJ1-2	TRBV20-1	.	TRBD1	TGCAGTGCTAGTATCACCAGCAGGACAGGGGGCCTTGGCTACACCTTC	CSASITSRTGGLGYTF
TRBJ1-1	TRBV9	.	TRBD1	TGTGCCAGCAGCGTAACAGGGGGCAGGGCTGAAGCTTTCTTT	CASSVTGGRAEAFF